This passage covers 32 T cell receptor beta chains from one sample sequenced in a study of immune evolution from preneoplasia to lung adenocarcinoma. Clones were sequenced by immunoSEQ multiplex PCR, and TCRdb holds only the in-frame ones, with some missing. There are roughly 38,000 clones in the sample; 74% occur only once, and roughly 6.1% lies in the top ten. The sample comprised FFPE invasive lung adenocarcinoma tissue. The receptors stem from a person in their 60s with lung adenocarcinoma.

The chain joins TRBV4-1 to TRBJ2-3; 9 bases agree with TRBD2. The CDR3 covers 17 residues. Germline assignment: CDR1 MGHRA and CDR2 YSYEKL. The V segment lost 5 bases and the J segment 2 bases; nucleotides outside the gene matches: 11. This CDR3 is CASSYRAAGGNTDTQYF. The CDR3 bases are TGCGCCAGCAGCTATAGGGCAGCGGGAGGAAACACAGATACGCAGTATTTT.

The gene calls are TRBV4-1 and TRBJ2-7; D perhaps matches TRBD2 (5 bases). In germline, CDR1 is MGHRA, CDR2 YSYEKL. V lost 3 bases to trimming and J lost 2 bases, with 20 bases between them. The CDR3 sequence is 17 residues long. CDR3 loop: CASSHYLRADPTYEQYF. As DNA, the CDR3 is TGCGCCAGCAGCCACTACCTCCGAGCGGACCCGACCTACGAGCAGTACTTC.

CDR3 in amino acids: CSVVLSVSGNTIYF. The CDR3 bases are TGCAGCGTTGTTTTATCCGTCTCTGGAAACACCATATATTTT. The chain is built from TRBV29-1 and TRBJ1-3; no clear D. Between the trimmed V and J ends, which lost 4 bases and 0 bases, there was a span of 10 bases. Germline V gives CDR1 SQVTM, CDR2 ANQGSEA. This CDR3 contains 14 residues.

J is TRBJ2-3 and V is TRBV5-1, with 7 bases fitting TRBD1. Germline V lookup: CDR1 SGHRS, CDR2 YFSETQ. J lost 14 bases, V lost 0 bases, and 6 bases had no gene match. The CDR3 is made up of 12 amino acids. CDR3 residues: CASSLDTGDMYF. Here the CDR3 DNA reads TGCGCCAGCAGCTTGGATACAGGGGATATGTATTTT.

This rearrangement joins TRBV10-3 to TRBJ2-7; D call uncertain. Germline V gene data show CDR1 as ENHRY and CDR2 as SYGVKD. V gave up 6 bases and J gave up 6 bases, with 12 bases separating them. This CDR3 contains 12 residues. Here the CDR3 reads CAISPRSLEQYF. The CDR3 nucleotides read TGTGCCATCAGCCCCCGGAGTCTCGAGCAGTACTTC.

This clone was found a few times. The chain combines TRBV20-1 with TRBJ2-7; D possibly corresponds to TRBD2 (6 bases). CDR1 and CDR2 from the germline V gene are DFQATT and SNEGSKA (reference sequence). V was shortened by 5 bases and J by 5 bases, with 10 bases between the two germline ends. The CDR3 runs 11 residues. The CDR3 here is CSASGVDEQYF. Here the CDR3 DNA reads TGCAGTGCTTCGGGAGTCGACGAGCAGTACTTC.

The gene calls are TRBV15 and TRBJ2-7, with no clear D. This CDR3 has 13 amino acids. Germline V CDR1 and CDR2: LNHNV, YYDKDF (reference sequence). V lost 0 bases, J lost 1 base, and 4 bases lay in between. CDR3 residues: CATSRDLSYEQYF. For the CDR3, the DNA is TGTGCCACCAGCAGAGACCTATCCTACGAGCAGTACTTC.

This clone has a handful of counts. A much more abundant neighbour one base away suggests this may be a read error. The chain has TRBV10-1 and TRBJ1-1; possibly TRBD1 for D (5 bases). The CDR3 is made up of 16 amino acids. Per the germline V gene, CDR1 is WNHNN and CDR2 is SYGVQD (reference sequence). The chain's CDR3 is CASSEARTLWNIEAFF. CDR3 sequence (DNA): TGCGCCAGCAGTGAAGCCAGGACACTTTGGAACATTGAAGCTTTCTTT.

The sample holds one count of this clone. CDR3 sequence (DNA): TGCGCCAGCAGCTTGGCCATCGGTGGGACAGGGCCGGACGAGGCTTTCTTT. This encodes CASSLAIGGTGPDEAFF. The J gene is TRBJ1-1, the V gene TRBV5-1, with 9 bases aligning to TRBD1. This CDR3 is 17 amino acids long. The V gene end was trimmed by 0 bases and the J gene end by 11 bases; junction bases not matched to a gene: 17. The germline V gene has CDR1 SGHRS and CDR2 YFSETQ. Full variable domain (rest looked up from reference TRBV5-1 and TRBJ1-1): KAGVTQTPRYLIKTRGQQVTLSCSPISGHRSVSWYQQTPGQGLQFLFEYFSETQRNKGNFPGRFSGRQFSNSRSEMNVSTLELGDSALYLCASSLAIGGTGPDEAFFGQGTRLTVV.

The CDR3 DNA sequence: TGTGCCAGCAGCCCCGGACATAGCTCCTACGAGCAGTACTTC. Residues: CASSPGHSSYEQYF. The V call is TRBV7-2, the J call TRBJ2-7, with a tentative D call TRBD1 (5 bases). The CDR3 has 14 residues. Germline values: CDR1 SGHTA, CDR2 FQGNSA. Trimming stripped 5 bases from V and 0 bases from J, with 11 bases between.

This rearrangement joins TRBV4-2 to TRBJ2-7; 8 bases match TRBD2. V was pared by 1 base and J by 3 bases, with 5 bases of the junction left unmatched. CDR1 LGHNA and CDR2 YNFKEQ come from the germline V gene. This CDR3 is 15 amino acids long. DNA for the CDR3: TGTGCCAGCAGCCAAGTCGGGACTAGTGTCTACGAGCAGTACTTC. Its translation: CASSQVGTSVYEQYF.

This chain links TRBV14 with TRBJ2-7; D is unclear. CDR3 size: 12 residues. Germline values: CDR1 SGHDN, CDR2 FVKESK. V was trimmed by 4 bases and J by 4 bases, leaving 8 bases between them. The CDR3 nucleotides are TGTGCCAGCAGCCTCCTAGGGTACGAGCAGTACTTC. The encoded protein is CASSLLGYEQYF.

This chain's CDR3 is CASSGANEQFF. The CDR3 DNA is TGTGCCAGCAGTGGGGCCAATGAGCAGTTCTTC. The chain couples TRBV28 to TRBJ2-1, with a weak D call TRBD1 (5 bases). V was cut by 5 bases and J by 6 bases, with 5 bases left in between. Germline CDR1 is MDHEN and CDR2 is SYDVKM. The CDR3 loop spans 11 amino acids.

This clone was seen a few times. An end of the junction does not agree with germline; a read error may underlie this. CDR3 sequence (DNA): TGTGCCAGCAACTTAGACGGGACAGGGAGTGAAAAACTGTTTTTT. It yields the protein CASNLDGTGSEKLFF. The chain joins TRBV11-2 to TRBJ1-4; 9 bases agree with TRBD1. CDR1 is SGHAT and CDR2 is FQNNGV in the germline V gene. The CDR3 extends over 15 amino acids.

This chain links TRBV7-8 with TRBJ2-7; D is possibly TRBD1 (6 bases). Trimming took 4 bases from V and 7 from J, leaving 26 bases between them. In germline, CDR1 is SGHVS, CDR2 FQNEAQ. This CDR3 contains 17 residues. Here the CDR3 DNA reads TGTGCCAGCAGCTCGCCGACAGGCGCGGCGGGTTCGGGTGAGCAGTACTTC. Protein product: CASSSPTGAAGSGEQYF.

This clone showed up just once. The CDR3 sequence is CASSQAGGAKETQYF. The CDR3 DNA reads as TGTGCCAGCAGCCAAGCGGGTGGGGCAAAAGAGACCCAGTACTTC. V and J are TRBV4-2 and TRBJ2-5; tentatively, D is TRBD1 (5 bases). The CDR3 totals 15 residues. Trimming stripped 1 base from V and 3 bases from J, with 12 bases between. Germline V gives CDR1 LGHNA, CDR2 YNFKEQ.

This clone was seen only once. This chain uses TRBV4-2 with TRBJ1-1; 7 bases match TRBD1. Germline V gene data show CDR1 as LGHNA and CDR2 as YNFKEQ. The CDR3 consists of 15 residues. Trimming cost V 2 bases and J 0 bases; bases outside gene matches: 3. The CDR3 reads CASSQPDRVNTEAFF. CDR3 DNA sequence: TGTGCCAGCAGCCAACCAGACAGGGTGAACACTGAAGCTTTCTTT.

This clone was seen a handful of times. The sample contains more than one DNA sequence encoding this CDR3. This sequence joins TRBV5-1 and TRBJ2-2, with D maybe TRBD1 (5 bases). The CDR3 is 15 amino acids. Trimming stripped 0 bases from V and 2 bases from J, with 8 bases between. Germline V lookup: CDR1 SGHRS, CDR2 YFSETQ. CDR3 nucleotides: TGCGCCAGCAGCTTGGTTAGGGGAAACACCGGGGAGCTGTTTTTT. Protein product: CASSLVRGNTGELFF.

The J gene is TRBJ1-6, the V gene TRBV10-3; the D is unclear. Germline CDR1 is ENHRY and CDR2 is SYGVKD. V was cut by 4 bases and J by 7 bases, with 11 bases left in between. CDR3 size: 14 residues. This CDR3 reads CAISVGKDNSPLHF. The CDR3 DNA reads TGTGCCATCAGTGTCGGGAAGGACAATTCACCCCTCCACTTT.

The chain joins TRBV25-1 to TRBJ2-3; a weak D match, TRBD1 (5 bases). V lost 3 bases, J lost 6 bases, and 13 bases lay in between. Germline V gene sequence: CDR1 MGHDK, CDR2 SYGVNS. The CDR3 has 14 residues. This chain's CDR3 is CASSEVGARDTQYF. The DNA of the CDR3 is TGTGCCAGCAGTGAGGTTGGGGCCAGGGATACGCAGTATTTT.

V usage is TRBV30 and J usage is TRBJ1-1; 8 nucleotides agree with TRBD1. After removal of 2 bases from V and 3 bases from J, the junction contained 8 bases not matched to a gene. Germline CDR1 and CDR2: GTSNPN and SVGIG (reference sequence). The CDR3 loop spans 15 amino acids. CDR3 sequence: CAWSSPDRVDTEAFF. The CDR3 DNA sequence: TGTGCCTGGAGTTCCCCGGACAGGGTTGACACTGAAGCTTTCTTT.

The J gene is TRBJ1-4, the V gene TRBV18; TRBD1 is a possible D gene (5 bases). Germline lookup yields CDR1 KGHSH and CDR2 LQKENI. The V gene lost 3 bases and the J gene lost 5 bases, with 7 bases spanning the gap. CDR3 length: 13 amino acids. CDR3 protein: CASSPTVNEKLFF. The DNA of the CDR3 is TGTGCCAGCTCACCGACAGTAAATGAAAAACTGTTTTTT. Drawing the rest from reference TRBV18 and TRBJ1-4, the complete variable domain is NAGVMQNPRHLVRRRGQEARLRCSPMKGHSHVYWYRQLPEEGLKFMVYLQKENIIDESGMPKERFSAEFPKEGPSILRIQQVVRGDSAAYFCASSPTVNEKLFFGSGTQLSVL.

The V and J genes are TRBV5-1 and TRBJ2-7; the D is unclear. Trimming cost V 5 bases and J 1 base, with 13 bases left between them. This CDR3 comprises 14 residues. The germline CDR1 and CDR2 sequences are SGHRS and YFSETQ. The CDR3 sequence is CASSPAPESYEQYF. The CDR3 region has the DNA TGCGCCAGCAGTCCGGCCCCCGAGTCCTACGAGCAGTACTTC.

The chain has TRBV28 and TRBJ1-1; D is perhaps TRBD1 (5 bases). Looked up from germline, CDR1 is MDHEN and CDR2 is SYDVKM. V dropped 2 bases and J dropped 1 base, with 8 bases sitting between them. CDR3 length equals 14 residues. The CDR3 nucleotides are TGTGCCAGCAGTTTAGGGGGATCGAACACTGAAGCTTTCTTT. It specifies CASSLGGSNTEAFF.

The chain is built from TRBV7-2 and TRBJ1-5; D call uncertain. From germline, CDR1 is SGHTA and CDR2 FQGNSA. V was trimmed by 6 bases and J by 3 bases, leaving 15 bases between them. CDR3 length: 15 amino acids. This CDR3 reads CASSLTSGYNQPQHF. CDR3 nucleotide sequence: TGTGCCAGCAGTTTAACGTCGGGGTACAATCAGCCCCAGCATTTT.

The chain's CDR3 is CASSFYLASGNTIYF. CDR3 DNA sequence: TGTGCCAGCAGCTTTTATCTAGCCTCTGGAAACACCATATATTTT. The chain recombines TRBV7-2 with TRBJ1-3; no firm D call. The CDR3 sequence is 15 residues long. V was cut by 3 bases and J by 0 bases, with 9 bases left in between. CDR1 and CDR2 from the germline V gene are SGHTA and FQGNSA.

This clone was counted a single time. CDR3 region: CATRSGIYNEQFF. In DNA form, the CDR3 reads TGTGCCACCCGTTCCGGAATCTACAATGAGCAGTTCTTC. The rearrangement uses TRBV10-3 and TRBJ2-1, with D unresolved. CDR3 length: 13 residues. Germline V lookup: CDR1 ENHRY, CDR2 SYGVKD. The germline V and J ends were trimmed by 10 bases and 3 bases, with 13 bases remaining between them.

The chain is built from TRBV28 and TRBJ2-5; D tentatively reads TRBD1 or TRBD2 (5 bases each). Deletions cut 5 bases from V and 1 base from J, with 14 bases between. Germline CDR1 is MDHEN and CDR2 is SYDVKM. The CDR3 runs 15 residues. The CDR3 protein is CASSTTTGTQETQYF. CDR3 DNA sequence: TGTGCCAGCAGTACCACTACCGGGACCCAAGAGACCCAGTACTTC.

This sequence joins TRBV4-2 and TRBJ2-7, with 7 bases fitting TRBD1. The CDR3 totals 16 residues. Trimming at V came to 0 bases and at J to 1 base, leaving 6 bases not matched to a gene. Germline V gene sequence: CDR1 LGHNA, CDR2 YNFKEQ. The CDR3 protein is CASSQDGETGSYEQYF. The CDR3, as DNA: TGTGCCAGCAGCCAAGATGGAGAGACAGGGTCCTACGAGCAGTACTTC.

The chain is built from TRBV5-1 and TRBJ2-7, with 10 bases matching TRBD2. In germline, CDR1 is SGHRS, CDR2 YFSETQ. This CDR3 region has 14 residues. V was pared by 4 bases and J by 3 bases, with 4 bases of the junction left unmatched. This chain's CDR3 is CASSGLAAGYEQYF. DNA of the CDR3: TGCGCCAGCAGCGGACTAGCGGCCGGCTACGAGCAGTACTTC. Together with reference TRBV5-1 and TRBJ2-7, the CDR3 gives the full variable domain: KAGVTQTPRYLIKTRGQQVTLSCSPISGHRSVSWYQQTPGQGLQFLFEYFSETQRNKGNFPGRFSGRQFSNSRSEMNVSTLELGDSALYLCASSGLAAGYEQYFGPGTRLTVT.

The J gene is TRBJ2-7, the V gene TRBV5-4; maybe TRBD1 (6 bases). The CDR3 loop spans 13 amino acids. Germline V CDR1 and CDR2: SGHNT, YYREEE (reference sequence). Trimming shortened V by 4 bases and J by 2 bases, and 10 bases separated the two germline ends. CDR3 bases: TGTGCCAGCAGCGCAGACAGGACCTACGAGCAGTACTTC. Amino acid sequence: CASSADRTYEQYF.

The chain employs TRBV2 and TRBJ2-5; 7 bases match TRBD1. J lost 5 bases, V lost 8 bases, and 11 bases had no gene match. The CDR3 loop spans 14 amino acids. Looked up from germline, CDR1 is SNHLY and CDR2 is FYNNEI. CDR3 sequence reads: CASQGDGPRETQYF. The DNA for the CDR3 is TGTGCCAGCCAGGGGGATGGGCCCCGGGAGACCCAGTACTTC.